Below, 19 T cell receptor beta chains from the same sample are listed, as sequenced in a study of cytomegalovirus exposure and HLA in healthy donors. The PCR had 60 Vbeta and 13 Jbeta primers. Here immunoSEQ multiplex PCR was the method, and the copy in TCRdb shows in-frame clones only, minus some. The sample yields 50,000 or so clones, approximately 81% seen once. Sequencing was performed on PBMCs. The receptors derive from a young woman in good health and CMV-seronegative.

CDR3 sequence reads: CAWSVPDRAAYEQYF. The DNA for the CDR3 is TGTGCCTGGAGCGTCCCCGACAGGGCGGCCTACGAGCAGTACTTC. This chain connects TRBV30 to TRBJ2-7; 7 nucleotides line up with TRBD1. There are 15 residues in the CDR3. Germline V lookup: CDR1 GTSNPN, CDR2 SVGIG (reference sequence). The trim removed 3 bases at V and 2 bases at J, leaving 10 bases unmatched.

The rearrangement links TRBV30 to TRBJ1-1; 9 nucleotides line up with TRBD1. Germline trimming cut 8 bases from V and 4 bases from J; bases unmatched to any gene: 5. CDR3 length equals 12 residues. CDR1 is GTSNPN, CDR2 SVGIG, per germline (reference sequence). The CDR3 reads CAEHRGLTEAFF. The CDR3 DNA is TGTGCCGAACACAGGGGGCTCACTGAAGCTTTCTTT.

Points on this clone: Other DNA sequences in this specimen translate into the identical CDR3. DNA of the CDR3: TGCGCCAGCAGCCCCGGACTCCCTGGGGACACTGAAGCTTTCTTT. It is translated as CASSPGLPGDTEAFF. The chain couples TRBV5-1 to TRBJ1-1; D call uncertain. CDR1 and CDR2 from the germline V gene are SGHRS and YFSETQ. CDR3 length: 15 residues. The ends were cut back, 4 bases at V and 3 bases at J, with 16 bases in the middle.

In this sample, this clone turned up once. This chain joins TRBV27 and TRBJ2-7; 8 bases agree with TRBD1. Germline lookup yields CDR1 MNHEY and CDR2 SMNVEV (reference sequence). Unmatched junction bases numbered 3, after V lost 5 bases and J lost 0 bases. The length of the CDR3 is 14 residues. The CDR3 here is CASSHGQGSYEQYF. The DNA for the CDR3 is TGTGCCAGCAGTCACGGACAGGGCTCCTACGAGCAGTACTTC.

The chain is built from TRBV9 and TRBJ1-5, with D possibly being TRBD1 (5 bases). This CDR3 has 14 amino acids. Germline lookup yields CDR1 SGDLS and CDR2 YYNGEE. Deletions cut 3 bases from V and 4 bases from J, with 11 bases between. The CDR3: CASSAGAGNQPQHF. CDR3 sequence (DNA): TGTGCCAGCAGCGCTGGGGCGGGGAATCAGCCCCAGCATTTT. Complete variable domain (other parts from reference TRBV9 and TRBJ1-5): DSGVTQTPKHLITATGQRVTLRCSPRSGDLSVYWYQQSLDQGLQFLIQYYNGEERAKGNILERFSAQQFPDLHSELNLSSLELGDSALYFCASSAGAGNQPQHFGDGTRLSIL.

This clone was found once. The V and J genes are TRBV4-1 and TRBJ2-7; 7 nucleotides line up with TRBD2. The CDR3 has 16 amino acids. Trimming at V came to 1 base and at J to 1 base, leaving 7 bases not matched to a gene. The germline gives CDR1 MGHRA, CDR2 YSYEKL. CDR3 bases: TGCGCCAGCAGCCAAGGGGAGGGGACGGCTTCCTACGAGCAGTACTTC. Protein sequence: CASSQGEGTASYEQYF.

The V gene is TRBV7-8, the J gene TRBJ2-7; TRBD1 agrees at 7 bases. The junction had 13 bases not matched to a gene; V was cut back by 5 bases and J by 3 bases. The CDR3 runs 16 residues. The germline V gene has CDR1 SGHVS and CDR2 FQNEAQ. The CDR3 sequence: CASSLGTAQESYEQYF. Written as DNA, the CDR3 is TGTGCCAGCAGCCTAGGGACAGCCCAAGAAAGCTACGAGCAGTACTTC.

This chain connects TRBV5-1 to TRBJ2-5; no reliable D call. Germline V gene data show CDR1 as SGHRS and CDR2 as YFSETQ. The CDR3 spans 15 residues. V lost 0 bases, J lost 4 bases, and 13 bases lay in between. The CDR3 region has the DNA TGCGCCAGCAGCTTGGGGAGTAGTAGTGGAGAGACCCAGTACTTC. Translation: CASSLGSSSGETQYF.

The chain uses TRBV7-2 and TRBJ2-7, with 7 bases that match TRBD2. The CDR3 loop spans 17 amino acids. In germline, CDR1 is SGHTA, CDR2 FQGNSA. Trimming removed 5 bases from V and 0 bases from J; junction bases left unmatched: 13. The DNA for the CDR3 is TGTGCCAGCAGCCGTCCCCAGTCTAGCGGACCCTCCTACGAGCAGTACTTC. It yields the protein CASSRPQSSGPSYEQYF.

DNA for the CDR3: TGTGCCAGCAGTCAAGCCTCCCGAGAACCTAATGAAAAACTGTTTTTT. This translates into CASSQASREPNEKLFF. V gene TRBV28 combines with J gene TRBJ1-4; D uncertain. This CDR3 has 16 residues. Per the germline V gene, CDR1 is MDHEN and CDR2 is SYDVKM. Trimming removed 5 bases from V and 3 bases from J, with 16 bases in between. The variable domain in full, with the rest retrieved from reference TRBV28 and TRBJ1-4, is DVKVTQSSRYLVKRTGEKVFLECVQDMDHENMFWYRQDPGLGLRLIYFSYDVKMKEKGDIPEGYSVSREKKERFSLILESASTNQTSMYLCASSQASREPNEKLFFGSGTQLSVL.

Only one count was recorded for this clone. DNA of the CDR3: TGCGCCAGCAGCGTTACGGGAGGGCCGACTTACGAGCAGTACTTC. Translated, it gives CASSVTGGPTYEQYF. This sequence joins TRBV5-1 and TRBJ2-7, with 8 bases aligning to TRBD2. V lost 4 bases to trimming and J lost 4 bases; unmatched junction nucleotides: 10. CDR3 length: 15 residues. The germline V gene encodes CDR1 SGHRS and CDR2 YFSETQ. Drawing the rest from reference TRBV5-1 and TRBJ2-7, the complete variable domain is KAGVTQTPRYLIKTRGQQVTLSCSPISGHRSVSWYQQTPGQGLQFLFEYFSETQRNKGNFPGRFSGRQFSNSRSEMNVSTLELGDSALYLCASSVTGGPTYEQYFGPGTRLTVT.

The V call is TRBV9, the J call TRBJ2-7; TRBD2 aligns across 8 bases. Germline CDR1 and CDR2: SGDLS and YYNGEE. V was pared by 4 bases and J by 0 bases, with 3 bases of the junction left unmatched. This CDR3 contains 14 residues. In DNA, the CDR3 is TGTGCCAGCAGCCCGAGCGGGAGCTCCTACGAGCAGTACTTC. It yields the protein CASSPSGSSYEQYF.

The CDR3 protein is CASSLGTTWPYEQYF. For the CDR3, the DNA is TGTGCCAGCAGCTTAGGGACAACCTGGCCCTACGAGCAGTACTTC. This sequence joins TRBV7-6 and TRBJ2-7, with D possibly TRBD1 on 5 matching bases. Looked up from germline, CDR1 is SGHVS and CDR2 is FNYEAQ. CDR3 length: 15 residues. Between the trimmed V and J ends, which lost 1 base and 2 bases, there was a span of 12 bases.

The chain joins TRBV7-6 to TRBJ1-2, with 7 bases that match TRBD1. The trim removed 5 bases at V and 4 bases at J, leaving 7 bases unmatched. The CDR3 is made up of 14 amino acids. Germline CDR1 SGHVS, CDR2 FNYEAQ. CDR3 sequence reads: CASSLQGRGYGYTF. The CDR3 DNA follows: TGTGCCAGCAGCCTACAGGGGCGCGGCTATGGCTACACCTTC.

The chain couples TRBV5-1 to TRBJ1-3; 7 positions match TRBD1. CDR3 length equals 15 residues. Germline loops: CDR1 SGHRS, CDR2 YFSETQ. V gave up 0 bases and J gave up 4 bases; unmatched junction bases: 4. The CDR3 reads CASSLAGQSGNTIYF. CDR3 DNA: TGCGCCAGCAGCTTGGCGGGACAGTCAGGAAACACCATATATTTT. Using reference TRBV5-1 and TRBJ1-3 for the parts outside the CDR3, the full variable domain is KAGVTQTPRYLIKTRGQQVTLSCSPISGHRSVSWYQQTPGQGLQFLFEYFSETQRNKGNFPGRFSGRQFSNSRSEMNVSTLELGDSALYLCASSLAGQSGNTIYFGEGSWLTVV.

The V and J genes are TRBV5-1 and TRBJ2-7; tentative D call: TRBD1 (6 bases). Between the trimmed V and J ends, which lost 0 bases and 5 bases, there was a span of 15 bases. This CDR3 spans 15 amino acids. Germline CDR1 SGHRS, CDR2 YFSETQ. The CDR3, as DNA: TGCGCCAGCAGCTTGGCCGGGCAGGGGCCCAACGAGCAGTACTTC. It yields the protein CASSLAGQGPNEQYF.

The rearrangement joins TRBV10-3 to TRBJ2-1; 12 bases match TRBD2. V was clipped by 4 bases and J by 3 bases; unmatched bases: 4. The CDR3 has 16 amino acids. Germline CDR1 is ENHRY and CDR2 is SYGVKD. In DNA form, the CDR3 reads TGTGCCATCAGTGGGACTAGCGGGATCTTCTACAATGAGCAGTTCTTC. Protein: CAISGTSGIFYNEQFF.

CDR3: CSVGRDREDGYTF. The CDR3 DNA reads TGCAGCGTAGGCCGGGACAGGGAGGATGGCTACACCTTC. The genes are TRBV29-1 and TRBJ1-2, with 9 bases fitting TRBD1. The germline gives CDR1 SQVTM, CDR2 ANQGSEA. The CDR3 contains 13 residues. The V gene end was trimmed by 6 bases and the J gene end by 6 bases; junction bases not matched to a gene: 8.

The rearrangement links TRBV29-1 to TRBJ2-6; D is undetermined. Trimming removed 6 bases at V and 0 bases at J, with 15 bases between. CDR3 size: 16 residues. Germline V gene sequence: CDR1 SQVTM, CDR2 ANQGSEA. In DNA, the CDR3 is TGCAGCGTCGGGTATGGAGTAAGCTCTGGGGCCAACGTCCTGACTTTC. This sequence encodes CSVGYGVSSGANVLTF.